This TCR beta chain was documented in a study of monozygotic twins with cystic fibrosis. Findings and caveats of the study: Monozygotic CF twins shared more identical nucleotide clonotypes than unrelated patients. Low clonality (median roughly 0.009) suggested a mostly naive repertoire. In 13 of 16 pairs, V gene usage was closest to the co-twin's.

The CDR3 length is 15 residues. Germline values: CDR1 SGHNT, CDR2 YYREEE (reference sequence). V was trimmed by 4 bases and J by 2 bases, leaving 13 bases between them. Comment on this clone: Its cognate antigen is unknown.

The method was immunoSEQ multiplex PCR; TCRdb's version includes in-frame clones alone and lacks a portion of them. The sample consists of some 15,000 clones, about 85% of them appearing once. The V and J genes are TRBV5-4 and TRBJ2-1; D might be TRBD1 (6 bases). This clonotype originated in a boy aged 10-17 years with cystic fibrosis. The sequencing sample was made of blood. The CDR3 DNA follows: TGTGCCAGCAGCCCCGTGGGGGCGGCCTACAATGAGCAGTTCTTC. It is translated as CASSPVGAAYNEQFF.